This is a list of T cell receptor beta chains from one sample in a study of tumor-infiltrating lymphocytes in primary liver carcinoma. TCRdb re-called the multiplex PCR reads through MiXCR, storing one row per CDR3 protein. The sample includes 180,000 or so distinct CDR3 sequences, over 50% of them seen just once. Sequenced: peripheral blood. These receptors were obtained from a man between 35 and 55 years old with primary liver carcinoma and hepatitis B virus infection. Both conserved end residues are part of each CDR3. The D gene is left open where the match is weak. Where a row states a size, it is once, few, many or the class of an expanded clone; other rows omit it.

j_call	clone_size	cdr3_length	v_call	d_call	cdr3_aa	cdr3_nt
TRBJ2-1	NA	14	TRBV11-2	NA	CASSLGGLYNEQSF	TGTGCCAGCAGCCTAGGCGGGCTCTACAATGAGCAGTCCTTC
TRBJ2-7	NA	13	TRBV5-6	NA	CASSFPGSYEQYF	TGTGCCAGCAGCTTCCCTGGGAGCTACGAGCAGTACTTC
TRBJ2-7	NA	13	TRBV29-1	NA	CSTGRGNNGEQYF	TGCAGCACCGGGCGGGGCAATAATGGCGAGCAGTACTTC
TRBJ1-1	NA	13	TRBV6-5	NA	CASSYSGGAEAFF	TGTGCCAGCAGTTACTCTGGGGGAGCTGAAGCTTTCTTT
TRBJ2-7	NA	14	TRBV10-2	NA	CASSEYLGSYEQYF	TGCGCCAGCAGTGAGTACCTGGGAAGCTACGAGCAGTACTTC
TRBJ2-7	NA	13	TRBV7-8	NA	CASSLKGDDEQYF	TGTGCCAGCAGCTTAAAGGGGGACGACGAGCAGTACTTC
TRBJ2-7	NA	15	TRBV7-8	NA	CASSLEAGVSYEQYF	TGTGCCAGCAGCTTAGAGGCAGGGGTTTCCTACGAGCAGTACTTC
TRBJ2-1	NA	17	TRBV4-2	TRBD2	CASSQEASGSSYNEQFF	TGTGCCAGCAGCCAAGAGGCTAGCGGGAGCTCCTACAATGAGCAGTTCTTC
TRBJ2-7	once	15	TRBV12-3/TRBV12-4	TRBD1	CASSPRGQDRNGQYF	TGTGCCAGCAGTCCTCGGGGACAGGATCGAAACGGGCAGTACTTC
TRBJ2-3	NA	14	TRBV5-5	NA	CASSLLLYTDTQYF	TGTGCCAGCAGCTTGTTGCTGTACACAGATACGCAGTATTTT
TRBJ2-1	NA	14	TRBV6-6	NA	CATGTGTGAREQFF	TGTGCCACCGGGACGGGGACGGGGGCTCGGGAGCAGTTCTTC
TRBJ2-1	NA	15	TRBV30	NA	CAWSRGGELQNEQFF	TGTGCCTGGAGCCGAGGGGGGGAGCTACAGAATGAGCAGTTCTTC
TRBJ2-7	NA	13	TRBV29-1	NA	CSVLGSASYEQYF	TGCAGCGTCCTCGGGTCAGCGTCCTACGAGCAGTACTTC
TRBJ2-7	NA	11	TRBV6-5	NA	CATRGSYEQYF	TGTGCGACCCGCGGATCCTACGAGCAGTACTTC
TRBJ1-2	NA	15	TRBV5-5	TRBD1	CASSLDTGGGYGYTF	TGTGCCAGCAGCTTGGACACAGGGGGCGGGTATGGCTACACCTTC